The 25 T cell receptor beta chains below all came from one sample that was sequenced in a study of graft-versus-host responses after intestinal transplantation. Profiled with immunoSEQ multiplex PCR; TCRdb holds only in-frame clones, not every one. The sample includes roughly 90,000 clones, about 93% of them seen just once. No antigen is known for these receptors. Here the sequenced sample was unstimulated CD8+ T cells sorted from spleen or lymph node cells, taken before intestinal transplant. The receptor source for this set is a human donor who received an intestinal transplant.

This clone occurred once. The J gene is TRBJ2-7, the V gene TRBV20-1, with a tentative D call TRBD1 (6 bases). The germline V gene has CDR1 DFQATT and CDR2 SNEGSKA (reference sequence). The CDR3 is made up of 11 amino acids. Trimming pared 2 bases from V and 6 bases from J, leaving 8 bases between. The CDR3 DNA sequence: TGCAGTGCTAGACAGGGGATCGAGCAGTACTTC. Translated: CSARQGIEQYF.

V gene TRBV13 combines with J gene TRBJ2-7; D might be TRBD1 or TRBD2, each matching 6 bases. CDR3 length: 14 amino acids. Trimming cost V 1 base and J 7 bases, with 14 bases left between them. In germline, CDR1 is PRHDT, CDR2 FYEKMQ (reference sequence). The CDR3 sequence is CASSLAGARREQYF. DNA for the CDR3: TGTGCCAGCAGCTTAGCGGGGGCTCGCCGGGAGCAGTACTTC.

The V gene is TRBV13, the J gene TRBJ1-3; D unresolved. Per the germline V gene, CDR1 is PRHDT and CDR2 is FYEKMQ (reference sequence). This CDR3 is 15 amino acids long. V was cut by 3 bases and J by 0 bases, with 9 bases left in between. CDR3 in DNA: TGTGCCAGCAGCTTGAACGGGTACTCTGGAAACACCATATATTTT. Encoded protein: CASSLNGYSGNTIYF.

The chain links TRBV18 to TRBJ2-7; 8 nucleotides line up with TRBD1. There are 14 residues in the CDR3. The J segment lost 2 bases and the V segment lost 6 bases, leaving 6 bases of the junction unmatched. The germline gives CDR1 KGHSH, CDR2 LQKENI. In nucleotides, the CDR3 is TGTGCCAGCTCCCAGACAGGGGCGACCTACGAGCAGTACTTC. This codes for CASSQTGATYEQYF.

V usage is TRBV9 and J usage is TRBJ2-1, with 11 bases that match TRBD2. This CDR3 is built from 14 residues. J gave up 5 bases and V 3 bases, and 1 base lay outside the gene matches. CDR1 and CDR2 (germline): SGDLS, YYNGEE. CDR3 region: CASSAGLADNEQFF. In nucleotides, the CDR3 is TGTGCCAGCAGCGCGGGACTAGCGGACAATGAGCAGTTCTTC.

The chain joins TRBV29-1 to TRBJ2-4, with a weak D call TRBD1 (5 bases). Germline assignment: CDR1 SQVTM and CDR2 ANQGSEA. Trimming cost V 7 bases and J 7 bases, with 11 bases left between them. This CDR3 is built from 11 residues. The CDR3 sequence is CSAPGLNIQYF. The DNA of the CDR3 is TGCAGCGCACCAGGGTTGAACATTCAGTACTTC.

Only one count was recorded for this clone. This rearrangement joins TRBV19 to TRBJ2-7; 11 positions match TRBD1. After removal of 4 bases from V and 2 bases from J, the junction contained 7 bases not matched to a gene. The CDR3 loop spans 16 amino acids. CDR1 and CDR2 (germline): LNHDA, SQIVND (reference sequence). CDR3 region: CASSTKGQGVPYEQYF. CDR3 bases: TGTGCCAGTAGTACCAAGGGACAGGGGGTCCCCTACGAGCAGTACTTC.

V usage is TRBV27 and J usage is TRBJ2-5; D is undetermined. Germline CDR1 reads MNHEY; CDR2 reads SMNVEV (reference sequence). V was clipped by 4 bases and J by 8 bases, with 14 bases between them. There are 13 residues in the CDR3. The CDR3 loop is CASSSGRTFTQYF. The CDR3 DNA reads TGTGCCAGCAGTTCTGGACGGACCTTTACCCAGTACTTC.

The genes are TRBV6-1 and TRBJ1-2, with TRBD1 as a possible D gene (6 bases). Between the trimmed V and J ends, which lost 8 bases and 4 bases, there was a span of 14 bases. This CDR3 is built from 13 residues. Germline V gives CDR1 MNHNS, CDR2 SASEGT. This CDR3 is CASDGTNSYGYTF. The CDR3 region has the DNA TGTGCCAGCGATGGGACAAATTCCTATGGCTACACCTTC.

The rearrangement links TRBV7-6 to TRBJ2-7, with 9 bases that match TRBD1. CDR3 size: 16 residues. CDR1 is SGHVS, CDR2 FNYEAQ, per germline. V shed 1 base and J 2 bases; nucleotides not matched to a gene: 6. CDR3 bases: TGTGCCAGCAGCTTAGGACCAGGGACAGGGACCTACGAGCAGTACTTC. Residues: CASSLGPGTGTYEQYF.

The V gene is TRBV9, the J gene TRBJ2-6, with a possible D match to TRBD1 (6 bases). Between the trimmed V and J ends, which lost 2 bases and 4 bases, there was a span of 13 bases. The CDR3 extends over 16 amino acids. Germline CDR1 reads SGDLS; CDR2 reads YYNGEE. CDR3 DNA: TGTGCCAGCAGCGTTCTCCAGGGGACCGGGGCCAACGTCCTGACTTTC. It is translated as CASSVLQGTGANVLTF.

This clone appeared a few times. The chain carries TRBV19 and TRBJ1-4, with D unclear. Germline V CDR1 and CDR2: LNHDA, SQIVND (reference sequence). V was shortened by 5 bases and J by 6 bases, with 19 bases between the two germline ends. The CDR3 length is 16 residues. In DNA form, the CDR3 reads TGTGCCAGTAGTTCCCGTCCTCTGGGCCTAGATGAAAAACTGTTTTTT. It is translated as CASSSRPLGLDEKLFF.

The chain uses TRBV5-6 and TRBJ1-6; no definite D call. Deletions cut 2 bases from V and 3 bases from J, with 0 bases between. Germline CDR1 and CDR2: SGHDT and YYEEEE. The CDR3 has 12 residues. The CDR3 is CASSFYNSPLHF. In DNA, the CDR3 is TGTGCCAGCAGCTTCTATAATTCACCCCTCCACTTT.

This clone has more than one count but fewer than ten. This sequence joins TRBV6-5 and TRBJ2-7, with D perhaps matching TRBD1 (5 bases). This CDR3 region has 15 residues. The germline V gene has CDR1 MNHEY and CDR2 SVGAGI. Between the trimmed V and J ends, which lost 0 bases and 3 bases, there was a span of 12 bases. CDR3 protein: CASSYSNPRDYEQYF. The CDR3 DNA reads TGTGCCAGCAGTTACTCGAATCCCAGGGACTACGAGCAGTACTTC.

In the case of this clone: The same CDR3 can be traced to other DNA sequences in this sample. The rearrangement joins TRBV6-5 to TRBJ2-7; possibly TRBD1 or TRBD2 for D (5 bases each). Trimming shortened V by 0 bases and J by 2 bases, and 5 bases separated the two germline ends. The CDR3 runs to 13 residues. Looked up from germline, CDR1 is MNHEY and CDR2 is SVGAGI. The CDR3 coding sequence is TGTGCCAGCAGTTACTCGGGACCCTACGAGCAGTACTTC. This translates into CASSYSGPYEQYF.

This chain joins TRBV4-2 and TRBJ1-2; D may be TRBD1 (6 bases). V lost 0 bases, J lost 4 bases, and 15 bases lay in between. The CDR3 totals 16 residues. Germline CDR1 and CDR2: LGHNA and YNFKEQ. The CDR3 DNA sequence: TGTGCCAGCAGCCAAGAGGGGGGGGCTAGATCCTATGGCTACACCTTC. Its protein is CASSQEGGARSYGYTF.

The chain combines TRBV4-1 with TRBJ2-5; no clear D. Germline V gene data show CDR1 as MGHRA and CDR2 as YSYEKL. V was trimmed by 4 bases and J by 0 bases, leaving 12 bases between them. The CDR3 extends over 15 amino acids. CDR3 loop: CASSPRTSYQETQYF. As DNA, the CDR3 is TGCGCCAGCAGCCCCCGGACGTCGTACCAAGAGACCCAGTACTTC.

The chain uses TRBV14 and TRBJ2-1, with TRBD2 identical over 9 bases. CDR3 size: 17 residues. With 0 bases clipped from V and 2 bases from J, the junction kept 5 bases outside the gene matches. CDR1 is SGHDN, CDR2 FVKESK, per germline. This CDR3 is CASSQDPLAGPYNEQFF. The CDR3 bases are TGTGCCAGCAGCCAAGACCCCCTAGCGGGGCCCTACAATGAGCAGTTCTTC.

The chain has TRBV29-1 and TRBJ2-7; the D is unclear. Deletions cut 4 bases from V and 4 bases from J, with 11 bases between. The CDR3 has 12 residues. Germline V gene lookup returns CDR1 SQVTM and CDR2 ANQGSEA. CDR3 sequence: CSVGPLVYEQYF. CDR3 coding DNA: TGCAGCGTTGGGCCGCTGGTTTACGAGCAGTACTTC.

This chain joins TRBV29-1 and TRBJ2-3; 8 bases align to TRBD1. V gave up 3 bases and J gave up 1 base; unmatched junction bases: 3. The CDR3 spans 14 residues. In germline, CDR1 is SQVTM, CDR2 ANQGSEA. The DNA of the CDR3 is TGCAGCGTTGACCCGGGACAGGGCACAGATACGCAGTATTTT. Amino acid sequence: CSVDPGQGTDTQYF.

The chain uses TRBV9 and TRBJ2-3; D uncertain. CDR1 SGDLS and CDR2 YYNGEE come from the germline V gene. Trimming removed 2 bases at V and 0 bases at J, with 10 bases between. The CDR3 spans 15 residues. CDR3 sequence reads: CASSVGDASTDTQYF. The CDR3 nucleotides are TGTGCCAGCAGCGTCGGTGACGCTAGCACAGATACGCAGTATTTT.

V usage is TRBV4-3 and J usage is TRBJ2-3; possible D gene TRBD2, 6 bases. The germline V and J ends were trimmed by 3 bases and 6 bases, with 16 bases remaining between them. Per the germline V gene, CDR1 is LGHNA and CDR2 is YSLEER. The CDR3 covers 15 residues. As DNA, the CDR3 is TGCGCCAGCAGCCAGACTCGACTAGTCCCCGATACGCAGTATTTT. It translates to CASSQTRLVPDTQYF.

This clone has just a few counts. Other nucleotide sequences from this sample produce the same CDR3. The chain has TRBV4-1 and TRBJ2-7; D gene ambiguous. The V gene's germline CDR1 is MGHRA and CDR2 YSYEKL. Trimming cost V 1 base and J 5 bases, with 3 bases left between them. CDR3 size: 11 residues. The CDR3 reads CASSQGDEQYF. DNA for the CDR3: TGCGCCAGCAGCCAAGGGGACGAGCAGTACTTC.

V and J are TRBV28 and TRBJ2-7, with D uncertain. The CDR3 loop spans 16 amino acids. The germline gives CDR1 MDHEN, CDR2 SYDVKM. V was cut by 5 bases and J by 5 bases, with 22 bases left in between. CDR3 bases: TGTGCCAGCAGTCAGACCACCAGACCGCTAATCCACGAGCAGTACTTC. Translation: CASSQTTRPLIHEQYF.

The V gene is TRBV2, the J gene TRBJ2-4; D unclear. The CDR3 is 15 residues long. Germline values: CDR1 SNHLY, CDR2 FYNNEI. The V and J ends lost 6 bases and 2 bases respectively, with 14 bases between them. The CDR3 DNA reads TGTGCCAGCAGGGCCTCTTGGCAGCCCAAAAACATTCAGTACTTC. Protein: CASRASWQPKNIQYF.